This T cell receptor (beta chain) was identified in a study of blood T cell repertoires in COVID-19. Study as a whole: The United States, Italy and Spain supplied acute and convalescent COVID-19 samples.

The junction had 11 bases not matched to a gene; V was cut back by 10 bases and J by 0 bases. CDR3 length equals 15 residues. Germline loops: CDR1 SNHLY, CDR2 FYNNEI. How the authors handled the data: Amplifying reference gene primers gave estimates of nucleated cell counts. Profiling relied on immunoSEQ multiplex PCR, and the TCRdb table lists in-frame clones only, not all of them. V, J and clone size are those of that table, while D and trimming were read from the DNA. Among roughly 140,000 clones listed, 80% were seen once. Sequencing was done on a sample of peripheral blood. The chain uses TRBV2 and TRBJ1-2; 7 nucleotides match TRBD1. The source is a woman between 50 and 59 years old with acute or convalescent COVID-19. Written as DNA, the CDR3 is TGTGCCACTGAAGGACAGGCAAACCCTAACTATGGCTACACCTTC. This translates into CATEGQANPNYGYTF.